This T cell receptor beta chain was observed in a study of shared clonotypes between healthy human individuals. The CDR3 covers 16 residues. The V gene's germline CDR1 is SGHRS and CDR2 YFSETQ. V lost 0 bases and J 2 bases, leaving 13 bases between the germline ends. General study points: Represented diversity, genetic and exposure-history alike, was limited by few donors.

Comments on this clone: What it recognizes is unknown.

The repertoire was sequenced with immunoSEQ multiplex PCR; TCRdb's copy has only in-frame clones and lacks some. This table has approximately 2,000,000 clones, 80% to 95% appearing once. The V gene is TRBV5-1, the J gene TRBJ2-3; D gene unclear. The material sequenced was naive CD4+ T cells from PBMCs. Subset denoted: CD45RA+ positively selected. This TCR was recovered from a man aged 18 to 29 in good health. Some clones in this sample may be carry-over from other donors' samples. The chain's CDR3 is CASSLERWAITDTQYF. The CDR3 region has the DNA TGCGCCAGCAGCTTGGAACGTTGGGCGATCACAGATACGCAGTATTTT.